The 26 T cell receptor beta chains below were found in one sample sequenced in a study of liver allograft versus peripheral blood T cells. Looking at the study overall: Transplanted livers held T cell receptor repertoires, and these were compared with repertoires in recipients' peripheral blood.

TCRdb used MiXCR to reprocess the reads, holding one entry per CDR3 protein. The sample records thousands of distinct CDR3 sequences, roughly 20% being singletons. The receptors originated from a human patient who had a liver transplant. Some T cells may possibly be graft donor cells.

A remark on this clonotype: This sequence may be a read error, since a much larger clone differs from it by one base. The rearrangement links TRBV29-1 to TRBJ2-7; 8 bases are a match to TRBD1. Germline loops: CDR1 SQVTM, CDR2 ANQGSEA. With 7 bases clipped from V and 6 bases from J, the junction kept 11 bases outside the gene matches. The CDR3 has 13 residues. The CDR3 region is CSAGGQGWREQYF. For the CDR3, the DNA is TGCAGCGCCGGAGGACAGGGATGGCGCGAGCAGTACTTC.

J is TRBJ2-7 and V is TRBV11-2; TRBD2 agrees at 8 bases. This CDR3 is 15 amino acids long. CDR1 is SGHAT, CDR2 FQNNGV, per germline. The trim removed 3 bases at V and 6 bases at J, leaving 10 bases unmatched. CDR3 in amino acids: CASSFPGRGSGEQYF. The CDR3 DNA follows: TGTGCCAGCAGCTTCCCCGGGAGGGGGTCAGGCGAGCAGTACTTC.

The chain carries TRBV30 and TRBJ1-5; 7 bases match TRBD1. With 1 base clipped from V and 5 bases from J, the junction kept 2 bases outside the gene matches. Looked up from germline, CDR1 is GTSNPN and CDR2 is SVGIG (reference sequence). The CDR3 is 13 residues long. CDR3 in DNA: TGTGCCTGGAGTGGGACAGGCGATCAGCCCCAGCATTTT. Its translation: CAWSGTGDQPQHF.

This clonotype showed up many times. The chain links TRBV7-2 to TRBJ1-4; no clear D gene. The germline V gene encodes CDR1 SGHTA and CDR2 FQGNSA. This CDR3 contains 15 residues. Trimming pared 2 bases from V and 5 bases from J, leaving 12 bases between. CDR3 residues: CASSLMARPNEKLFF. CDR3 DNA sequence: TGTGCCAGCAGCTTAATGGCCAGGCCGAATGAAAAACTGTTTTTT.

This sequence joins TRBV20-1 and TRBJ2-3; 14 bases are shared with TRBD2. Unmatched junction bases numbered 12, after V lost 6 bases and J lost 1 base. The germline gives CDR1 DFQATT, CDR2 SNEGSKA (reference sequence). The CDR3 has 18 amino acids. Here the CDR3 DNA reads TGCAGTGCCACTCCGGGACTAGCGGGGGCAGATGGCACAGATACGCAGTATTTT. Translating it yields CSATPGLAGADGTDTQYF.

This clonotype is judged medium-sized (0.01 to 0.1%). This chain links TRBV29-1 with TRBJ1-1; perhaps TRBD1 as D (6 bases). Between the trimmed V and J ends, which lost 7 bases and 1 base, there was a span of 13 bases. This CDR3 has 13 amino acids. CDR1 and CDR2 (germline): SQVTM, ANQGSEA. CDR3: CSGGGRENTEAFF. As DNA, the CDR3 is TGCAGCGGGGGGGGCAGGGAGAACACTGAAGCTTTCTTT.

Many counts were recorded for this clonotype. In nucleotides, the CDR3 is TGTGCCACCAGTGCTCTTGATCAGCCCCAGCATTTT. Translated: CATSALDQPQHF. V and J are TRBV24-1 and TRBJ1-5; D is unresolved. This CDR3 has 12 amino acids. The germline V and J ends were trimmed by 5 bases and 5 bases, with 6 bases remaining between them. In germline, CDR1 is KGHDR, CDR2 SFDVKD.

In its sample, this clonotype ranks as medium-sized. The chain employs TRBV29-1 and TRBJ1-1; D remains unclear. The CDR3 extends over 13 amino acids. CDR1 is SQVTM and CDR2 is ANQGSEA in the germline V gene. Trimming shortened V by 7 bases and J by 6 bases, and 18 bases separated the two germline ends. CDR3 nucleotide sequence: TGCAGCGGAAGACAAGGTGTAAGTTCTGAAGCTTTCTTT. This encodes CSGRQGVSSEAFF.

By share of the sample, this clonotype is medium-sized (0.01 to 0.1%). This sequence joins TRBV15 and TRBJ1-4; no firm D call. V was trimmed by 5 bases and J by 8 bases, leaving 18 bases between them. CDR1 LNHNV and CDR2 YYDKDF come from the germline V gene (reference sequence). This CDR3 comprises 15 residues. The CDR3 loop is CATSGPRQAGEKLFF. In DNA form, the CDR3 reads TGTGCCACCAGCGGACCTCGGCAGGCGGGGGAAAAACTGTTTTTT.

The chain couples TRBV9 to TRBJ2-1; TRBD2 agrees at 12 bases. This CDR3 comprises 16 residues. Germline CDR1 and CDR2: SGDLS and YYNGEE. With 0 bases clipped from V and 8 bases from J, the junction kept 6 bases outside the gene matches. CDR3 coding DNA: TGTGCCAGCAGCGTAGTCCTAGCGGGAGGGGTGGATGAGCAGTTCTTC. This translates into CASSVVLAGGVDEQFF.

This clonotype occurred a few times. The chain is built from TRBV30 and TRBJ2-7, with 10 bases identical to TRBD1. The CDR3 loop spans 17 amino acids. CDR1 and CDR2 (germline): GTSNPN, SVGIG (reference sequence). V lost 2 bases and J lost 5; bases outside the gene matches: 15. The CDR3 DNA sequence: TGTGCCTGGAGTCCATCCAGGACAGGGGGTTATATGGACGAGCAGTACTTC. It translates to CAWSPSRTGGYMDEQYF.

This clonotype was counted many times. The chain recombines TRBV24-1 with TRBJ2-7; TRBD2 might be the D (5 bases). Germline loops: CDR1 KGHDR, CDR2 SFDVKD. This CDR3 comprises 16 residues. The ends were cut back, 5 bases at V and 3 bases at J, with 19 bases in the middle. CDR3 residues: CATSGLGPTGVYEQYF. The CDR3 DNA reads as TGTGCCACCAGTGGTTTAGGTCCGACCGGGGTCTACGAGCAGTACTTC.

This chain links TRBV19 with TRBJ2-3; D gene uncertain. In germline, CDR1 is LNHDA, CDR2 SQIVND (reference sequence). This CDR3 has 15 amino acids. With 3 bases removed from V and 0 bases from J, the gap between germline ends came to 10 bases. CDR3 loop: CASSIQQASTDTQYF. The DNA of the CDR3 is TGTGCCAGTAGTATCCAGCAGGCGAGCACAGATACGCAGTATTTT.

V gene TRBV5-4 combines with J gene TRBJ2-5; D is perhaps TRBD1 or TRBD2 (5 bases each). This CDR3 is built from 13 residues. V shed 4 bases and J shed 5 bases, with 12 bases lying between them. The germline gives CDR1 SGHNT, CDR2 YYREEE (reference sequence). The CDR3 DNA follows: TGTGCCAGCAGCAACCGGGGCCAGGAGACCCAGTACTTC. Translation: CASSNRGQETQYF. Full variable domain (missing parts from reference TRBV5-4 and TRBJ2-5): ETGVTQSPTHLIKTRGQQVTLRCSSQSGHNTVSWYQQALGQGPQFIFQYYREEENGRGNFPPRFSGLQFPNYSSELNVNALELDDSALYLCASSNRGQETQYFGPGTRLLVL.

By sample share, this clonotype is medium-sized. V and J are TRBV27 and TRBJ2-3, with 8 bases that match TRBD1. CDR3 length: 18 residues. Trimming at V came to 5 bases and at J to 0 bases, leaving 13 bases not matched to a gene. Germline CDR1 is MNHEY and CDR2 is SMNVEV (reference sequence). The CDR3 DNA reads TGTGCCAGCAGTGCGTCAAGACAGGGGACCGTTAGCACAGATACGCAGTATTTT. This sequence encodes CASSASRQGTVSTDTQYF.

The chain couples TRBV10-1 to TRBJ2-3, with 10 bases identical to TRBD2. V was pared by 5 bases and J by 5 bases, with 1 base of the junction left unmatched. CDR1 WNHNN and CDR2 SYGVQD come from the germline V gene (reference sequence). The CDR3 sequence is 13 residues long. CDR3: CASSLAGEDTQYF. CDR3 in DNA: TGCGCCAGCAGTCTAGCGGGGGAAGATACGCAGTATTTT.

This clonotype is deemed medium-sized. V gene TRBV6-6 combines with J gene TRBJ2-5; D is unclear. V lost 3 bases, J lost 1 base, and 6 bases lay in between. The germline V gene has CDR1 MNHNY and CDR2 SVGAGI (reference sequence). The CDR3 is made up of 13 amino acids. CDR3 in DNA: TGTGCCAGCAGTTATTTCGGCCAAGAGACCCAGTACTTC. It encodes CASSYFGQETQYF.

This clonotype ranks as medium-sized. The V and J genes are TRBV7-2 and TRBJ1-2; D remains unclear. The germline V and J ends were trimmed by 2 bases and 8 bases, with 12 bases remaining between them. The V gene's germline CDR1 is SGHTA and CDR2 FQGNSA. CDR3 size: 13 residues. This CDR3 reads CASSLIFEGGYTF. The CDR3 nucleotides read TGTGCCAGCAGCTTAATCTTCGAGGGAGGCTACACCTTC.

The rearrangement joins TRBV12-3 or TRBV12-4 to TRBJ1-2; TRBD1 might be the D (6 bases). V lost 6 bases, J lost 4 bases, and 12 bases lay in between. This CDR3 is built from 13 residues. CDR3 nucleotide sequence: TGTGCCAGCAGCTACAGGGCGTCCTATGGCTACACCTTC. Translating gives CASSYRASYGYTF.

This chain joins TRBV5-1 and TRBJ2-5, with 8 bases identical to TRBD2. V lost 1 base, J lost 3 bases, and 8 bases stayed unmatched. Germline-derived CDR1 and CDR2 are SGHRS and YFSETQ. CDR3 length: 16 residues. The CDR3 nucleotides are TGCGCCAGCAGCTTGTTAGCCGGGGGGGCCGAAGAGACCCAGTACTTC. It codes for CASSLLAGGAEETQYF. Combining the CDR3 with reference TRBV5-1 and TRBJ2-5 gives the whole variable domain KAGVTQTPRYLIKTRGQQVTLSCSPISGHRSVSWYQQTPGQGLQFLFEYFSETQRNKGNFPGRFSGRQFSNSRSEMNVSTLELGDSALYLCASSLLAGGAEETQYFGPGTRLLVL.

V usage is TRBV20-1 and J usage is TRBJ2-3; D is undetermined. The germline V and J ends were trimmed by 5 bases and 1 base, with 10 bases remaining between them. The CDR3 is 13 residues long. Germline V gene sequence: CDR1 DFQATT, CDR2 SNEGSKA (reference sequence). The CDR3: CSAARAGTDTQYF. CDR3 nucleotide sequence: TGCAGTGCTGCTAGGGCTGGCACAGATACGCAGTATTTT.

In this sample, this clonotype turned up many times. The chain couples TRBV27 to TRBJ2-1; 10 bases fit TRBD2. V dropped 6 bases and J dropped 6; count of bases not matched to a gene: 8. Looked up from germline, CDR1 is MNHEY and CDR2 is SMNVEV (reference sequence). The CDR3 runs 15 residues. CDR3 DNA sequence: TGTGCCAGCAGGTCTCTAGCGGGAGTAGTCAATGAGCAGTTCTTC. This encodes CASRSLAGVVNEQFF.

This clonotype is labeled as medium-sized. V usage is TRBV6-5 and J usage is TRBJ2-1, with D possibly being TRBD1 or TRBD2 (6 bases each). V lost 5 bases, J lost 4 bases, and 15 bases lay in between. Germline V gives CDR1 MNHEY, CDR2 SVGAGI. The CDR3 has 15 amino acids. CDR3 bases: TGTGCCAGCAGTACCGGGGGCTCGGCTTACAATGAGCAGTTCTTC. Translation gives CASSTGGSAYNEQFF.

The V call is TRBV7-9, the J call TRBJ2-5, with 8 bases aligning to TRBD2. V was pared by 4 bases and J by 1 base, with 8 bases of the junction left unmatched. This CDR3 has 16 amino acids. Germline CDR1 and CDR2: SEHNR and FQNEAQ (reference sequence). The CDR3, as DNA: TGTGCCAGCAGCTCGGATGATACTAGCGGCCAAGAGACCCAGTACTTC. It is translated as CASSSDDTSGQETQYF.

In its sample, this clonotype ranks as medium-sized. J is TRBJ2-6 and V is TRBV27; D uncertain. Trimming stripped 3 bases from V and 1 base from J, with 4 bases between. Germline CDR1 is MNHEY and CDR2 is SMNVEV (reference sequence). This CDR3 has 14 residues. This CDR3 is CASSLQSGANVLTF. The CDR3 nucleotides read TGTGCCAGCAGTTTGCAATCTGGGGCCAACGTCCTGACTTTC. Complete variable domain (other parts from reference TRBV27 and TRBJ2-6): EAQVTQNPRYLITVTGKKLTVTCSQNMNHEYMSWYRQDPGLGLRQIYYSMNVEVTDKGDVPEGYKVSRKEKRNFPLILESPSPNQTSLYFCASSLQSGANVLTFGAGSRLTVL.

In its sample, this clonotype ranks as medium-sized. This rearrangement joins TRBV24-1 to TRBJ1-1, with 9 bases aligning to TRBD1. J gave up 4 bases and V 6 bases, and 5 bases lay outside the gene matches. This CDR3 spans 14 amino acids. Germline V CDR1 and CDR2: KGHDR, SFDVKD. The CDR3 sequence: CATSPGQGATEAFF. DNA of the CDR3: TGTGCCACCAGTCCGGGACAGGGAGCCACTGAAGCTTTCTTT.